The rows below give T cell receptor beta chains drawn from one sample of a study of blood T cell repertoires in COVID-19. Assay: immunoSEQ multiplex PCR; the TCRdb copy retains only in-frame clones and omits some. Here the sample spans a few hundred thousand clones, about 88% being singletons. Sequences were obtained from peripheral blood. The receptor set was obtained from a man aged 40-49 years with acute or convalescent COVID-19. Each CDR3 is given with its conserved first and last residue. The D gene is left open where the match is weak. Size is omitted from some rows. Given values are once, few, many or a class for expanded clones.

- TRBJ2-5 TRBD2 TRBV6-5 TGTGCCAGCAGATCTGCCGGGGGGGCCCCAGAGACCCAGTACTTC CASRSAGGAPETQYF
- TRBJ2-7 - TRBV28 TGTGCCAGCAGCCCGCAGGGGCAGAAGTCCTACGAGCAGTACTTC CASSPQGQKSYEQYF
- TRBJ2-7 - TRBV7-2 TGTGCCAGCAGCTTAGAGGTAGCGCTTAAAGCCGGCGAGCAGTACTTC CASSLEVALKAGEQYF
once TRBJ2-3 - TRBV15 TGTGCCACCAGCTCCGGACTGATTAGCACAGATACGCAGTATTTT CATSSGLISTDTQYF
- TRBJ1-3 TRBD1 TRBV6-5 TGTGCCAGCAGTTACCCGGACAGGAACTCTGGAAACACCATATATTTT CASSYPDRNSGNTIYF
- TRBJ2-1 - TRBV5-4 TGTGCCAGCAGCCTCATTGACCGGGATGAGCAGTTCTTC CASSLIDRDEQFF
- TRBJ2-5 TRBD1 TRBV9 TGTGCCAGCAGCGTAGGAGGCAGGGGGATGCGAGAGACCCAGTACTTC CASSVGGRGMRETQYF
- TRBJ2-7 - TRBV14 TGTGCCAGCAGCCAAGCGCGCCTTATGTCGGTAAGGGGCGAGCAGTACTTC CASSQARLMSVRGEQYF
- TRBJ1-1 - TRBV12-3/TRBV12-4 TGTGCCAGCAGTAAGGACAGCACTGAAGCTTTCTTT CASSKDSTEAFF
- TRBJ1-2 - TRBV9 TGTGCCAGCAGCGCGGAAGGAGGTAATCCTAGACGGGATGGCTACACCTTC CASSAEGGNPRRDGYTF
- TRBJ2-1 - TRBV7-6 TGTGCCAGCAGCTTAGGGTACAGGGTCGATGAGCAGTTCTTC CASSLGYRVDEQFF
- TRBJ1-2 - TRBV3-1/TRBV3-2 TGTGCCAGCAGCCACCGGACAGAGGTTAACTACTACACCTTC CASSHRTEVNYYTF
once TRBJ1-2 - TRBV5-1 TGCGCCAGCAGCTTGGAGGCTAGAGGCTACACCTTC CASSLEARGYTF
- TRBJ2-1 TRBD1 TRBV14 TGTGCCAGCAGGTCAGGGGGCATAAATGAGCAGTTCTTC CASRSGGINEQFF
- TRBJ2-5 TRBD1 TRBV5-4 TGTGCCAGCAGCTTAGGACAGGGGACCCAGTACTTC CASSLGQGTQYF
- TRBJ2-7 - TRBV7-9 TGTGCCAGCAGCTCCCCCTCGTCAAGGGGTTACTCCTACGAGCAGTACTTC CASSSPSSRGYSYEQYF
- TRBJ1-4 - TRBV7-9 TGTGCCAGCAGCTTAGGTCCGGGGTTGGATGAAAAACTGTTTTTT CASSLGPGLDEKLFF
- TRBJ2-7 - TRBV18 TGTGCCAGCTCACCCGGTCCAGGGCCCTACGAGCAGTACTTC CASSPGPGPYEQYF
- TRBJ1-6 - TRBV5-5 TGTGCCAGCAGCTTGGGCCCAGATAATTCACCCCTCCACTTT CASSLGPDNSPLHF
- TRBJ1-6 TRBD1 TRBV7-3 TGTGCCAGCAGCATGAACACAGGGGGATCACCCCTCCACTTT CASSMNTGGSPLHF
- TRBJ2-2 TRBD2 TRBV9 TGTGCCAGCAGCCCTCTTCCGGGACTAGCGGGCTACCGAACCTCGAACACCGGGGAGCTGTTTTTT CASSPLPGLAGYRTSNTGELFF
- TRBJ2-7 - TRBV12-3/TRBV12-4 TGTGCCAGCAGTTACGGCGGGGAGCAGTACTTC CASSYGGEQYF
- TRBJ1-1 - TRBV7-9 TGTGCCAGCAGCTTAGCGGCAGGAGGGAACACTGAAGCTTTCTTT CASSLAAGGNTEAFF
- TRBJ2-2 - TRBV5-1 TGCGCCAGCAGCTTGGCCCAGGTGCCCGGGGAGCTGTTTTTT CASSLAQVPGELFF
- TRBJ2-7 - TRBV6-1 TGTGCCAGCAGTGAAGAGGAGGGATACTACGAGCAGTACTTC CASSEEEGYYEQYF
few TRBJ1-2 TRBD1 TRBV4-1 TGCGCCAGCAGCCAGGTGGACAGGGAAAGACATGGCTACACCTTC CASSQVDRERHGYTF
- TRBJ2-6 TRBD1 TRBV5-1 TGCGCCAGCAGCTTCAACCAGGGGGATACTGGGGCCAACGTCCTGACTTTC CASSFNQGDTGANVLTF
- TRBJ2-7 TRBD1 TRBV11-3 TGTGCCAGCATCAACCGGGACAGGGGAAATGTCTCCTACGAGCAGTACTTC CASINRDRGNVSYEQYF
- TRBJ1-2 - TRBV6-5 TGTGCCAGCAGTTTCCTGGACAGAGCTAACTATGGCTACACCTTC CASSFLDRANYGYTF
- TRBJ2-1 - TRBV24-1 TGTGCCACCAGTGCCGAGCGGCCCACCAGCTCCTACAATGAGCAGTTCTTC CATSAERPTSSYNEQFF
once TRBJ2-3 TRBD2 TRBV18 TGTGCCAGCTCACCCGTGACTAGCAACACAGATACGCAGTATTTT CASSPVTSNTDTQYF
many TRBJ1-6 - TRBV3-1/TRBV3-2 TGTGCCAGCAGCCAAGCGGGCGGGAATTCACCCCTCCACTTT CASSQAGGNSPLHF
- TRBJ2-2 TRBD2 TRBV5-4 TGTGCCAGCAGCAATCAGCGGGGGGGCCGGGAGCTGTTTTTT CASSNQRGGRELFF
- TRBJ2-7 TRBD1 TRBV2 TGTGCCAGCAGCACCCGGGACAGGGCAGTCTCCGAGCAGTACTTC CASSTRDRAVSEQYF
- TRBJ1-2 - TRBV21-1 TGTGCCAGCAGCATCCCGAAGGGAGGGTACTATGGCTACACCTTC CASSIPKGGYYGYTF
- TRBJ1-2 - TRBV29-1 TGCAGCGTTGAATGGGCTGATTATGGCTACACCTTC CSVEWADYGYTF
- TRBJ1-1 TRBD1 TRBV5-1 TGCGCCAGCAGCGGAGGGGACAGGGGAAAGGTGGGTGAAGCTTTCTTT CASSGGDRGKVGEAFF
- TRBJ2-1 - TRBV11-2 TGTGCCAGCAGCTTAGATCCCGCGGGCGATGAGCAGTTCTTC CASSLDPAGDEQFF
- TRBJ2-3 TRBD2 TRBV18 TGTGCCAGCTCACCGGGCGGGGGGAATGCAGATACGCAGTATTTT CASSPGGGNADTQYF
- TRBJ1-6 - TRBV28 TGTGCCAGCAGTTCCCAGGACGGGGCGGGGGCACCCCTCCACTTT CASSSQDGAGAPLHF
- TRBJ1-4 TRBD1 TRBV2 TGTGCCAGCAGTGATGGGTCGGACAGGGTTAATGAAAAACTGTTTTTT CASSDGSDRVNEKLFF
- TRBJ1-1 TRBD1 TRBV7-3 TGTGCCAGCAGCTACACCGGGACAGGAAACACTGAAGCTTTCTTT CASSYTGTGNTEAFF
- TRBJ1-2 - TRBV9 TGTGCCAGCAGCGCACCCGACAGCTATGGCTACACCTTC CASSAPDSYGYTF
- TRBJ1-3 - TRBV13 TGTGCCAGCAGCTCCGGGGATGCGCCTGGAAACACCATATATTTT CASSSGDAPGNTIYF
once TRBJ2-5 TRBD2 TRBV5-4 TGTGCCAGCAGCTCTCCTTCCCTAGCGGGGGGGCGTGAGACCCAGTACTTC CASSSPSLAGGRETQYF
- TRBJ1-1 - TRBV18 TGTGCCAGCTCACCCCGGGTTTTGGAAGCTTTCTTT CASSPRVLEAFF
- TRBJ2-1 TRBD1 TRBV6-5 TGTGCCAGCACCTCCCGGGGACAGGGGCAGTTCTTC CASTSRGQGQFF
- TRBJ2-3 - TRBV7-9 TGTGCCAGCAGCTTAGCGCTAGCAACAGATACGCAGTATTTT CASSLALATDTQYF
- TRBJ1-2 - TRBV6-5 TGTGCCAGCAGGCGCTCCTTCCGGGACGGGAGAGGCTACACCTTC CASRRSFRDGRGYTF
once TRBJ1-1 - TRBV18 TGTGCCAGCTCACCACGATTAACCGGGGGGAACACTGAAGCTTTCTTT CASSPRLTGGNTEAFF